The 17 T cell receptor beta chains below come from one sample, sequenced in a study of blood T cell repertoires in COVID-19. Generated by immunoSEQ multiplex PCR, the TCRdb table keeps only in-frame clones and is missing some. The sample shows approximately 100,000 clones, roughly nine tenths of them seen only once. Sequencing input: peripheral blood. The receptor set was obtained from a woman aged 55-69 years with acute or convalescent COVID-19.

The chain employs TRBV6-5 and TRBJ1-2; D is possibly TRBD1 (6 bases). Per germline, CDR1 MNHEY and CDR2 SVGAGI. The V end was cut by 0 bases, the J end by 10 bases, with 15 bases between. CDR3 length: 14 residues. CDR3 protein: CASSYSRGALDYTF. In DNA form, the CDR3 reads TGTGCCAGCAGTTACTCGCGGGGGGCCCTTGACTACACCTTC.

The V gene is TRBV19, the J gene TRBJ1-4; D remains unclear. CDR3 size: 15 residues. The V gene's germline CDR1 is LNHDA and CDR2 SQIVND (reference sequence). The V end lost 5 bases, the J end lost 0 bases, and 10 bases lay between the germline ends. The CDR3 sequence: CASSGVSATNEKLFF. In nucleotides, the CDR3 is TGTGCCAGTAGTGGAGTTAGCGCAACTAATGAAAAACTGTTTTTT.

CDR3 loop: CAWGDRGNQPQHF. CDR3 DNA sequence: TGTGCCTGGGGAGACAGGGGGAATCAGCCCCAGCATTTT. The rearrangement links TRBV30 to TRBJ1-5, with 9 bases identical to TRBD1. The V gene end was trimmed by 5 bases and the J gene end by 4 bases; junction bases not matched to a gene: 3. CDR1 and CDR2 from the germline V gene are GTSNPN and SVGIG (reference sequence). This CDR3 comprises 13 residues.

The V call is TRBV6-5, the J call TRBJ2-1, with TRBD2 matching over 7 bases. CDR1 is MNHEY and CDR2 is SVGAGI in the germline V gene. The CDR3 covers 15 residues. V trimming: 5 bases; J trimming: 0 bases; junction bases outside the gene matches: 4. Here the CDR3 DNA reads TGTGCCAGCAGTCCGGGGGGAGTCTCCTACAATGAGCAGTTCTTC. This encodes CASSPGGVSYNEQFF.

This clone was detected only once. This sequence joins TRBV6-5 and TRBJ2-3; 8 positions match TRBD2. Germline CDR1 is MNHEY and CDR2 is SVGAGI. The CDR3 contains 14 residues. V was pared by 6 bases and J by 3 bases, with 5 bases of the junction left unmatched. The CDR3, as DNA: TGTGCCAGCAGCGCGGGAGGCAGAACAGATACGCAGTATTTT. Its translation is CASSAGGRTDTQYF.

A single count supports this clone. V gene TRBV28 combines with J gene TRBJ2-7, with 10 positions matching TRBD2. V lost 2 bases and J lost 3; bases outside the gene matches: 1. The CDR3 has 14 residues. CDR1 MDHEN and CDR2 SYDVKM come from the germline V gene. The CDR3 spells CASSLQRGGYEQYF. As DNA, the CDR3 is TGTGCCAGCAGTTTACAGCGGGGGGGCTACGAGCAGTACTTC.

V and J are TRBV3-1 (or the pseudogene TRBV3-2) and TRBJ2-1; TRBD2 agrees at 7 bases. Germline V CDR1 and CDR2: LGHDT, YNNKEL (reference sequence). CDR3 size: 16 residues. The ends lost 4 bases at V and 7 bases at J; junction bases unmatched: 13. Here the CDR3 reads CASSPGLPTGSNEQFF. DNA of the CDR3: TGTGCCAGCAGCCCGGGACTACCTACGGGCAGTAATGAGCAGTTCTTC.

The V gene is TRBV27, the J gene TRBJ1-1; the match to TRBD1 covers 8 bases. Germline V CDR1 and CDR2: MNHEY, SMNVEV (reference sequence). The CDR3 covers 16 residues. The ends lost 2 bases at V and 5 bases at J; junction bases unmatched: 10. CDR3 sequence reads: CASSLLGGQGGTEAFF. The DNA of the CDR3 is TGTGCCAGCAGTTTACTCGGTGGACAGGGAGGAACTGAAGCTTTCTTT.

CDR3 in DNA: TGTGCCGCGGGACTAGCGGGAGGAGATGAGCAGTTCTTC. It translates to CAAGLAGGDEQFF. The gene calls are TRBV10-3 and TRBJ2-1; TRBD2 agrees at 15 bases. J was trimmed by 8 bases and V by 11 bases; bases with no gene match: 4. This CDR3 is 13 amino acids long. Germline loops: CDR1 ENHRY, CDR2 SYGVKD.

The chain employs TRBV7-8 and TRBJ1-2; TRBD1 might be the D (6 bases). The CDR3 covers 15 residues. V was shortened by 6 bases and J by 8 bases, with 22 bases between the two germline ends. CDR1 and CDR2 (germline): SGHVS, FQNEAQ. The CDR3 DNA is TGTGCCAGCAGTCCATCGGGGGCGGGGGATGACGGCTACACCTTC. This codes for CASSPSGAGDDGYTF.

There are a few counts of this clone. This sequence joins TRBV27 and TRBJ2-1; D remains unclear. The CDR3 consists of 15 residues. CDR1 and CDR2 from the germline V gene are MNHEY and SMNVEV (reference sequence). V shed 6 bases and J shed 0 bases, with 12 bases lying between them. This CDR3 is CASRRRPSSYNEQFF. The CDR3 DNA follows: TGTGCCAGCAGGCGGCGCCCGAGCTCCTACAATGAGCAGTTCTTC.

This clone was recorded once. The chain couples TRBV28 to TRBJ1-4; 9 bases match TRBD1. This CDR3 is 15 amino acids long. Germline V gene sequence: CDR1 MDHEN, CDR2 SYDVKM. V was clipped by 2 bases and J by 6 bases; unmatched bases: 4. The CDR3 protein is CASSLPTGGYEKLFF. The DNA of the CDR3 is TGTGCCAGCAGTTTACCGACAGGGGGATATGAAAAACTGTTTTTT.

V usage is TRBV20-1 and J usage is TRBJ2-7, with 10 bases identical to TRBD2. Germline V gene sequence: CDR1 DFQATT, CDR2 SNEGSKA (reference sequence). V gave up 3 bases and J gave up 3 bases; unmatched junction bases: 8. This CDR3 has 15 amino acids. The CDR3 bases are TGCAGTGCTAGTTCCGTACTAGCGGGATTCTACGAGCAGTACTTC. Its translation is CSASSVLAGFYEQYF.

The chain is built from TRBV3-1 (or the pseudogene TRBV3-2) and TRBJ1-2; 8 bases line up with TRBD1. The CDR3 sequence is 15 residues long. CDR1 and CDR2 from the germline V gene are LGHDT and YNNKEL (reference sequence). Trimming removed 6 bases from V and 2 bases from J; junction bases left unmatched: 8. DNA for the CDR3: TGTGCCAGCAGAGATCAGGGGGCGTCCAACTATGGCTACACCTTC. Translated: CASRDQGASNYGYTF.

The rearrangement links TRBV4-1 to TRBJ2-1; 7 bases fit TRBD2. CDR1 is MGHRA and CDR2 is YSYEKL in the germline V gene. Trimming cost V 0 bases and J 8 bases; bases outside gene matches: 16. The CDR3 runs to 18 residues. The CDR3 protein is CASSQEGGGGRDVDEQFF. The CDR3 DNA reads TGCGCCAGCAGCCAAGAGGGAGGAGGCGGGAGAGATGTCGATGAGCAGTTCTTC.

CDR3 DNA sequence: TGTGCCAGCAGTGGCCCTCCTTCCTTTAATGAGCAGTTCTTC. It translates to CASSGPPSFNEQFF. The V gene is TRBV9, the J gene TRBJ2-1, with D uncertain. With 5 bases removed from V and 7 bases from J, the gap between germline ends came to 16 bases. Germline V lookup: CDR1 SGDLS, CDR2 YYNGEE. This CDR3 spans 14 amino acids.

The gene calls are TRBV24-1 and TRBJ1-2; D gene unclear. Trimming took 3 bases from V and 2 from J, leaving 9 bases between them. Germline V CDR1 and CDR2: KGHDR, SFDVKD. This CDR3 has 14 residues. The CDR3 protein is CATSDRVTNYGYTF. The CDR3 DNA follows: TGTGCCACCAGTGATCGAGTCACGAACTATGGCTACACCTTC.